The T cell receptor beta chain under discussion was sequenced for a study of OX40 agonist ivuxolimab in advanced cancers. For the study at large: As their treatment, patients were administered ivuxolimab, an agonistic anti-OX40 (CD134) antibody. Points from the study as a whole: Low levels of normalized T-cell clonal expansion also appeared in some nonresponders. Individuals who were partial responders at 0.1-3.0 mg/kg had clonal expansion that ranked among the lowest.

CDR1 and CDR2 (germline): SNHLY, FYNNEI. V shed 3 bases and J 8 bases; nucleotides not matched to a gene: 4. This CDR3 is 15 amino acids long. Profiled with immunoSEQ multiplex PCR; TCRdb holds only in-frame clones, not every one. The sample holds around 90,000 clones, 80% to 90% seen once. The investigators sampled blood at baseline, at cycle 4 day 1, and at cycle 7 day 1. Worth noting for this clone: Its antigen is not identified.

This TCR derives from an adult with an advanced solid tumor such as melanoma, head and neck, liver or kidney cancer. This chain links TRBV2 with TRBJ2-2; TRBD2 matches 12 bases. The sequences come from CD4+ or CD8+ T cells sorted from blood, collected in a trial of the OX40 agonist ivuxolimab. In DNA, the CDR3 is TGTGCCAGCAGTGAGACTAGCGGGAGCCTTGGGGAGCTGTTTTTT. This sequence encodes CASSETSGSLGELFF.